What follows describes a single T cell receptor (beta chain). TCRdb recomputed calls from the 5' RACE reads with MiXCR, one row per CDR3 protein. The sample consists of fewer than 70,000 distinct CDR3 sequences, about 14% of them appearing once. This specimen belongs to a study of T cells of healthy individuals. V trimming: 1 base; J trimming: 4 bases; junction bases outside the gene matches: 1. The CDR3 runs to 14 residues. Germline V lookup: CDR1 GTSNPN, CDR2 SVGIG (reference sequence). V is TRBV30 and J is TRBJ2-5; TRBD1 agrees at 12 bases. The receptor comes from a human donor in good health. The CDR3 coding sequence is TGTGCCTGGAGTGGGGACAGGGGGCGAGAGACCCAGTACTTC. This gives the protein CAWSGDRGRETQYF.